These T cell receptor beta chains were read from a single sample in a study of early stage breast cancer tumors. Here immunoSEQ multiplex PCR was the method, and the copy in TCRdb shows in-frame clones only, minus some. The repertoire holds around 6,300 clones, with around 73% as singletons. The sequencing input was normal breast tissue next to the tumor. These receptors all come from a person aged 40 to 49 with breast cancer. The CDR3 runs from the conserved cysteine through the conserved F or W. A D gene is named only where the DNA matches it firmly. Expanded clones are given a class, and other clones once, few, many or no size at all.

D gene: TRBD1; clone size: .; V gene: TRBV5-4; J gene: TRBJ2-1; CDR3 protein: CASSPDQGDEQFF; CDR3 DNA: TGTGCCAGCAGCCCGGACCAGGGGGATGAGCAGTTCTTC
D gene: TRBD2; clone size: .; V gene: TRBV11-3; J gene: TRBJ2-7; CDR3 protein: CASSLVRLGSGSSYEQYF; CDR3 DNA: TGTGCCAGCAGCTTAGTGAGGTTAGGAAGCGGGAGCTCCTACGAGCAGTACTTC
D gene: .; clone size: .; V gene: TRBV10-3; J gene: TRBJ1-3; CDR3 protein: CAISADFKGSGNTIYF; CDR3 DNA: TGTGCCATCAGTGCAGATTTTAAAGGGTCTGGAAACACCATATATTTT
D gene: TRBD1; clone size: .; V gene: TRBV13; J gene: TRBJ2-4; CDR3 protein: CASSSVERGGAGKNIQYF; CDR3 DNA: TGTGCCAGCAGCTCCGTTGAGAGAGGGGGCGCCGGCAAAAACATTCAGTACTTC
D gene: .; clone size: .; V gene: TRBV7-9; J gene: TRBJ2-7; CDR3 protein: CASSLGGIAYEQYF; CDR3 DNA: TGTGCCAGCAGCTTAGGCGGGATCGCCTACGAGCAGTACTTC
D gene: .; clone size: .; V gene: TRBV18; J gene: TRBJ1-1; CDR3 protein: CASSPPNQNTEAFF; CDR3 DNA: TGTGCCAGCTCACCACCGAACCAGAACACTGAAGCTTTCTTT
D gene: .; clone size: .; V gene: TRBV5-1; J gene: TRBJ2-3; CDR3 protein: CASSPIFTDTQYF; CDR3 DNA: TGCGCCAGCAGCCCGATATTTACAGATACGCAGTATTTT
D gene: .; clone size: few; V gene: TRBV27; J gene: TRBJ1-1; CDR3 protein: CASRNTGAEAFF; CDR3 DNA: TGTGCCAGCAGGAATACGGGGGCTGAAGCTTTCTTT
D gene: .; clone size: .; V gene: TRBV7-9; J gene: TRBJ1-1; CDR3 protein: CASSPRPSEAFF; CDR3 DNA: TGTGCCAGCAGCCCCCGGCCCTCTGAAGCTTTCTTT
D gene: TRBD2; clone size: .; V gene: TRBV28; J gene: TRBJ2-1; CDR3 protein: CASSTLGGSRYNEQFF; CDR3 DNA: TGTGCCAGCAGCACCCTGGGGGGGAGTAGATACAATGAGCAGTTCTTC
D gene: .; clone size: .; V gene: TRBV5-6; J gene: TRBJ1-6; CDR3 protein: CASSSRPGLPLHF; CDR3 DNA: TGTGCCAGCAGCTCACGACCGGGGTTACCCCTCCACTTT
D gene: TRBD1; clone size: .; V gene: TRBV6-5; J gene: TRBJ2-2; CDR3 protein: CASLQGAFTGELFF; CDR3 DNA: TGTGCCAGCTTGCAGGGGGCATTCACCGGGGAGCTGTTTTTT
D gene: TRBD2; clone size: .; V gene: TRBV7-8; J gene: TRBJ2-2; CDR3 protein: CASSLSASGLTGELFF; CDR3 DNA: TGTGCCAGCAGCTTATCGGCTAGCGGACTCACCGGGGAGCTGTTTTTT
D gene: TRBD2; clone size: .; V gene: TRBV6-5; J gene: TRBJ2-7; CDR3 protein: CASRPLAGGWYEQYF; CDR3 DNA: TGTGCCAGCAGACCTCTAGCGGGAGGCTGGTACGAGCAGTACTTC
D gene: .; clone size: .; V gene: TRBV11-3; J gene: TRBJ2-3; CDR3 protein: CASSYQLFDRGHTDTQYF; CDR3 DNA: TGTGCCAGCAGCTATCAGCTCTTTGACCGGGGGCACACAGATACGCAGTATTTT
D gene: TRBD2; clone size: .; V gene: TRBV6-6; J gene: TRBJ2-1; CDR3 protein: CASTIAGVSYNEQFF; CDR3 DNA: TGTGCCAGCACTATAGCGGGAGTCTCCTACAATGAGCAGTTCTTC
D gene: TRBD1; clone size: .; V gene: TRBV6-5; J gene: TRBJ1-2; CDR3 protein: CASSEPGQSVYGYTF; CDR3 DNA: TGTGCCAGCAGCGAACCGGGACAGTCAGTCTATGGCTACACCTTC
D gene: .; clone size: .; V gene: TRBV5-1; J gene: TRBJ2-1; CDR3 protein: CASSLVADLGNEQFF; CDR3 DNA: TGCGCCAGCAGCTTGGTGGCAGACCTCGGCAATGAGCAGTTCTTC
D gene: .; clone size: .; V gene: TRBV25-1; J gene: TRBJ1-4; CDR3 protein: CASSESGPRTAKLFF; CDR3 DNA: TGTGCCAGCAGTGAATCGGGTCCCCGCACTGCAAAACTGTTTTTT
D gene: .; clone size: few; V gene: TRBV16; J gene: TRBJ1-2; CDR3 protein: CASSQIFNSNYGYTF; CDR3 DNA: TGTGCCAGCAGCCAAATTTTTAACAGCAACTATGGCTACACCTTC
D gene: TRBD1; clone size: .; V gene: TRBV10-1; J gene: TRBJ1-1; CDR3 protein: CAPLQRDRGDTEAFF; CDR3 DNA: TGCGCCCCCCTACAAAGGGACAGGGGGGACACTGAAGCTTTCTTT
D gene: TRBD1; clone size: .; V gene: TRBV9; J gene: TRBJ1-4; CDR3 protein: CASSVSQGWTTNEKLFF; CDR3 DNA: TGTGCCAGCAGCGTATCACAGGGGTGGACAACTAATGAAAAACTGTTTTTT
D gene: TRBD1; clone size: .; V gene: TRBV28; J gene: TRBJ1-5; CDR3 protein: CASSFLDRVYQPQHF; CDR3 DNA: TGTGCCAGCAGTTTCCTCGACAGGGTTTATCAGCCCCAGCATTTT
D gene: TRBD2; clone size: .; V gene: TRBV11-2; J gene: TRBJ2-7; CDR3 protein: CASSQEGPGGPSYEQYF; CDR3 DNA: TGTGCCAGCAGCCAAGAAGGACCGGGAGGCCCCTCCTACGAGCAGTACTTC
D gene: .; clone size: .; V gene: TRBV2; J gene: TRBJ2-7; CDR3 protein: CASSEAGSSYEQYF; CDR3 DNA: TGTGCCAGCAGTGAAGCGGGCAGCTCCTACGAGCAGTACTTC
D gene: .; clone size: .; V gene: TRBV11-2; J gene: TRBJ2-7; CDR3 protein: CASSLQASDEQYF; CDR3 DNA: TGTGCCAGCAGCTTACAGGCTAGCGACGAGCAGTACTTC